This TCR beta chain appears in the sequencing data of a study of identifying expanded T cells in peripheral blood. Worth noting for this clone: What it binds is not known.

General study points: Differentially abundant clones: about 1.2 between replicates, 16.4 at around 15 days, approximately 19 at four. Variance in clone template counts between approximately two-week samples significantly increased with total template count across all healthy donors.

The trim removed 5 bases at V and 4 bases at J, leaving 4 bases unmatched. This CDR3 spans 14 amino acids. The germline gives CDR1 SGHTA, CDR2 FQGNSA. Healthy donors had no documented immune events, such as infections, while sampled. Assay: immunoSEQ multiplex PCR; the TCRdb copy retains only in-frame clones and omits some. The table includes 85,000 to 90,000 clones, approximately 84% detected once. The sample consisted of blood. This clonotype originated in a person aged 18 to 75 in good health. This chain links TRBV7-2 with TRBJ1-4; TRBD1 aligns across 7 bases. CDR3 amino acids: CASSPTGLNEKLFF. CDR3 coding DNA: TGTGCCAGCAGCCCGACAGGGCTTAATGAAAAACTGTTTTTT.